What follows are 19 T cell receptor beta chains derived from one specimen sequenced in a study of breast tumors, draining lymph nodes, adjacent tissues. TCRdb re-called the multiplex PCR reads with MiXCR, one entry per CDR3 protein. The table shows fewer than 200,000 distinct CDR3 sequences, with approximately 30% occurring only once. Samples came from axillary lymph nodes draining the breast cancer. Sequencing input: axillary lymph node tissue. The receptors shown here come from a female donor with breast cancer. Some clones in this sample may be carry-over from other donors' samples.

The rearrangement uses TRBV14 and TRBJ1-6; 7 nucleotides agree with TRBD1. V shed 4 bases, J shed 5 bases, and the junction held 5 bases outside the gene matches. Germline V gene sequence: CDR1 SGHDN, CDR2 FVKESK. The length of the CDR3 is 15 residues. The DNA for the CDR3 is TGTGCCAGCAGCCCCACGACAGGGCATAATTCACCCCTCCACTTT. This codes for CASSPTTGHNSPLHF.

By sample share, this clonotype is medium-sized. This chain connects TRBV7-8 to TRBJ2-5, with D possibly matching TRBD2 (5 bases). Trimming shortened V by 5 bases and J by 2 bases, and 18 bases separated the two germline ends. The CDR3 loop spans 16 amino acids. Germline assignment: CDR1 SGHVS and CDR2 FQNEAQ. In nucleotides, the CDR3 is TGTGCCAGCAGCCTGCCGATAGCGTTGGGGCAAGAGACCCAGTACTTC. Encoded protein: CASSLPIALGQETQYF.

This clonotype has a count of ten or more. V is TRBV2 and J is TRBJ2-7; D remains unclear. This CDR3 comprises 15 residues. CDR1 is SNHLY and CDR2 is FYNNEI in the germline V gene. The V and J ends lost 2 bases and 0 bases respectively, with 11 bases between them. Written as DNA, the CDR3 is TGTGCCAGCAGTGAAAGAGCACCGAGCTCCTACGAGCAGTACTTC. It specifies CASSERAPSSYEQYF.

The sample holds many counts of this clonotype. The chain carries TRBV7-6 and TRBJ2-2; D is undetermined. Germline CDR1 reads SGHVS; CDR2 reads FNYEAQ. V gave up 3 bases and J gave up 5 bases, with 1 base separating them. The CDR3 is 11 amino acids. In DNA form, the CDR3 reads TGTGCCAGCAGCTTTACCGGGGAGCTGTTTTTT. Its translation: CASSFTGELFF. The complete variable domain, with remaining parts taken from reference TRBV7-6 and TRBJ2-2, reads GAGVSQSPRYKVTKRGQDVALRCDPISGHVSLYWYRQALGQGPEFLTYFNYEAQQDKSGLPNDRFSAERPEGSISTLTIQRTEQRDSAMYRCASSFTGELFFGEGSRLTVL.

This clonotype appeared a few times. The V and J genes are TRBV11-2 and TRBJ1-4, with D unresolved. The CDR3 length is 14 residues. Germline V gene data show CDR1 as SGHAT and CDR2 as FQNNGV. The V end lost 5 bases, the J end lost 4 bases, and 11 bases lay between the germline ends. The CDR3 loop is CASSQTTSNEKLFF. The CDR3 nucleotides read TGTGCCAGCAGCCAAACCACTAGTAATGAAAAACTGTTTTTT.

This clonotype was counted at least ten times. The rearrangement links TRBV12-5 to TRBJ2-1, with 9 bases lining up with TRBD2. Germline-derived CDR1 and CDR2 are LGHNT and FRNRAP. The junction had 10 bases not matched to a gene; V was cut back by 0 bases and J by 7 bases. This CDR3 has 17 amino acids. In nucleotides, the CDR3 is TGTGCTAGTGGTTTGGTAGGGTATAGCGGGAGAGGAAATGAGCAGTTCTTC. Protein product: CASGLVGYSGRGNEQFF.

V gene TRBV7-8 combines with J gene TRBJ2-6; 8 bases match TRBD2. The junction had 5 bases not matched to a gene; V was cut back by 5 bases and J by 5 bases. There are 15 residues in the CDR3. CDR1 and CDR2 (germline): SGHVS, FQNEAQ. CDR3 DNA sequence: TGTGCCAGCAGCCCCTTTAGCGGGAGGGCCAACGTCCTGACTTTC. Its translation is CASSPFSGRANVLTF.

This clonotype was picked up many times. The chain recombines TRBV7-2 with TRBJ1-3; D not certain. The CDR3 has 15 residues. Germline V gene data show CDR1 as SGHTA and CDR2 as FQGNSA. Trimming pared 5 bases from V and 1 base from J, leaving 12 bases between. The CDR3 reads CASSPGLLSGNTIYF. CDR3 in DNA: TGTGCCAGCAGCCCAGGACTGCTATCTGGAAACACCATATATTTT.

This clonotype was found many times. The CDR3 protein is CASSYSMGSERYGYTF. The CDR3 bases are TGTGCCAGCAGTTACTCAATGGGGTCGGAGAGGTATGGCTACACCTTC. This chain joins TRBV6-5 and TRBJ1-2; the D is unclear. The V end lost 0 bases, the J end lost 5 bases, and 16 bases lay between the germline ends. The germline V gene encodes CDR1 MNHEY and CDR2 SVGAGI. CDR3 size: 16 residues.

On this clonotype: One junction end disagrees with the germline gene, perhaps due to a read error. The genes are TRBV6-2 or TRBV6-3 and TRBJ2-3; 9 bases map to TRBD2. Germline V gene data show CDR1 as MNHEY and CDR2 as SVGEGT. This CDR3 comprises 18 residues. The CDR3 nucleotides are TGTGCTTGCAGTATCCCGCTGGCGGGAGGGAAGAGCACAGATACGCGGTATTTT. Amino acid sequence: CACSIPLAGGKSTDTRYF.

As concerns this clonotype: The limits of the CDR3 on the DNA are not certain, so only TCRdb's listed CDR3 is given. This chain connects TRBV6-4 to TRBJ1-5; TRBD1 is the table's D call, not checked against the DNA. Germline V gives CDR1 MRHNA, CDR2 SNTAGT. The CDR3 numbers 17 amino acids, ends counted. CDR3 amino acids: CASSPGGLHLRFGDQHF.

This clonotype has a handful of counts. This chain links TRBV19 with TRBJ2-1; D uncertain. Per the germline V gene, CDR1 is LNHDA and CDR2 is SQIVND (reference sequence). This CDR3 is 14 amino acids long. Trimming left V 5 bases short and J 0 bases short, with 8 bases between. CDR3 coding DNA: TGTGCCAGTAGTTTCACCCACTCCTACAATGAGCAGTTCTTC. As protein: CASSFTHSYNEQFF. Full variable domain (missing parts from reference TRBV19 and TRBJ2-1): DGGITQSPKYLFRKEGQNVTLSCEQNLNHDAMYWYRQDPGQGLRLIYYSQIVNDFQKGDIAEGYSVSREKKESFPLTVTSAQKNPTAFYLCASSFTHSYNEQFFGPGTRLTVL.

For this clonotype: This clone may be a read error of a much larger clone one base away. This chain links TRBV7-2 with TRBJ2-7; D is ambiguous. V gave up 2 bases and J gave up 3 bases, with 11 bases separating them. Germline V gene data show CDR1 as SGHTA and CDR2 as FQGNSA. This CDR3 has 14 amino acids. Here the CDR3 DNA reads TGTGCCAGCAGCTTACCCCCCGGGTACTACGAGCAGTACTTC. Translated, it gives CASSLPPGYYEQYF.

This clonotype turned up a few times. V is TRBV6-1 and J is TRBJ2-2; unclear D gene. V lost 2 bases and J lost 5, with 18 bases in between. CDR1 is MNHNS, CDR2 SASEGT, per germline. The CDR3 contains 17 residues. The CDR3 sequence is CASSERVWLVRTGELFF. Here the CDR3 DNA reads TGTGCCAGCAGTGAAAGGGTTTGGCTAGTCAGGACCGGGGAGCTGTTTTTT.

This clonotype was seen more than once but under ten times. This could be a read error, since a much larger clone is one nucleotide away. The CDR3 sequence: CSARDSVRNSGYTF. CDR3 sequence (DNA): TGCAGTGCTAGAGATTCGGTCAGAAACTCTGGCTACACCTTC. The V call is TRBV20-1, the J call TRBJ1-2; D not certain. Per germline, CDR1 DFQATT and CDR2 SNEGSKA (reference sequence). The CDR3 length is 14 residues.

In this sample, this clonotype turned up many times. V usage is TRBV11-3 and J usage is TRBJ2-7, with 7 positions matching TRBD1. The J segment lost 3 bases and the V segment lost 8 bases, leaving 13 bases of the junction unmatched. This CDR3 has 15 amino acids. Germline loops: CDR1 SGHNT, CDR2 YENEEA. CDR3 DNA sequence: TGTGCCAGCCGCGAGACAGGGAGCGGAAACTACGAGCAGTACTTC. It specifies CASRETGSGNYEQYF. Complete variable domain (other parts from reference TRBV11-3 and TRBJ2-7): EAGVVQSPRYKIIEKKQPVAFWCNPISGHNTLYWYLQNLGQGPELLIRYENEEAVDDSQLPKDRFSAERLKGVDSTLKIQPAELGDSAVYLCASRETGSGNYEQYFGPGTRLTVT.

Comment on this clonotype: One end of the junction is discordant with germline, which a read error may explain. This chain connects TRBV7-8 to TRBJ2-1; D may correspond to TRBD1 or TRBD2 (6 bases each). CDR1 is SGHVS and CDR2 is FQNEAQ in the germline V gene. The CDR3 length is 15 residues. This CDR3 is CASSLGIQGLNQQFF. DNA for the CDR3: TGTGCCAGCAGCTTAGGTATACAGGGACTCAATCAGCAGTTCTTC.

This clonotype was detected only a few times. The chain has TRBV7-8 and TRBJ1-2, with 8 bases identical to TRBD1. This CDR3 has 19 residues. Germline V lookup: CDR1 SGHVS, CDR2 FQNEAQ. V gave up 5 bases and J gave up 3 bases; unmatched junction bases: 20. CDR3 region: CASSPLVVGQGFSHYGYTF. CDR3 nucleotide sequence: TGTGCCAGCAGCCCTTTGGTTGTAGGACAGGGATTTTCTCACTATGGCTACACCTTC.

This clonotype showed up many times. The CDR3 DNA reads as TGCAGCGTGGCCGGGACTACCTACAATGAGCAGTTCTTC. Encoded protein: CSVAGTTYNEQFF. This sequence joins TRBV29-1 and TRBJ2-1, with TRBD2 matching over 7 bases. This CDR3 contains 13 residues. Germline CDR1 is SQVTM and CDR2 is ANQGSEA. Germline trimming cut 6 bases from V and 2 bases from J; bases unmatched to any gene: 4.